This TCR beta chain emerged from a study of regulatory T cells in long-lasting Graves disease. Study context: The study counted Graves' disease as persistent given over 5 years of antithyroid drugs and positive TSH receptor antibodies. General study results and limits: Newly diagnosed Graves' patients exceeded persistent ones in TCR diversity.

iRepertoire HTBI primers and Arm-PCR of CDR3 regions built TCR beta libraries. In the study's own analysis: The identification of approximately 62 TRBV and some 14 TRBJ segments was made across samples. Using its own MiXCR run on the multiplex PCR reads, TCRdb lists one record per CDR3 protein. The V and J calls here are based on TCRdb, not the publication. The sample includes about 420,000 distinct CDR3 sequences, around a quarter of them seen just once. The sample's time point: persistent/refractory GD, antithyroid drugs over 5 years with positive TRAb. TCR sequences were obtained from RNA taken from PBMCs. Diagnosis followed American Thyroid Association guidelines for Graves' disease. Points on this clonotype: Its matching antigen is unknown.

This sequence was found in a female donor with Graves disease. This material consisted of peripheral blood mononuclear cells (PBMCs), taken when the disease was refractory, from a patient treated with antithyroid drugs.

The CDR3 loop is CASSPFDGGRNEKLFF. The CDR3 DNA reads TGTGCCAGCTCACCGTTTGACGGGGGCAGAAATGAAAAACTGTTTTTT. The chain combines TRBV18 with TRBJ1-4; possibly TRBD1 for D (6 bases). Germline V gene sequence: CDR1 KGHSH, CDR2 LQKENI. The CDR3 is made up of 16 amino acids. Trimming removed 3 bases at V and 5 bases at J, with 16 bases between.